Below are 29 T cell receptor beta chains sequenced from a single sample in a study of blood T cell repertoires in COVID-19. The method was immunoSEQ multiplex PCR; TCRdb's version includes in-frame clones alone and lacks a portion of them. Here the sample spans some 100,000 clones, 80% being singletons. Material for sequencing was peripheral blood. The receptor set was obtained from a human donor in a cohort sampled during active COVID-19.

This chain connects TRBV10-2 to TRBJ1-5, with 7 nucleotides matching TRBD1. Trimming removed 2 bases from V and 0 bases from J; junction bases left unmatched: 10. This CDR3 region has 18 residues. The germline CDR1 and CDR2 sequences are WSHSY and SAAADI. The CDR3 coding sequence is TGCGCCAGCAGTGAGCGTCTCAGGGGGATTTATAGCAATCAGCCCCAGCATTTT. Protein product: CASSERLRGIYSNQPQHF.

The CDR3 loop reads CASSLRLAGSNEQFF. The CDR3 DNA sequence: TGTGCCAGCAGCTTGAGACTAGCGGGATCCAATGAGCAGTTCTTC. The chain joins TRBV5-6 to TRBJ2-1; the match to TRBD2 covers 11 bases. The junction had 3 bases not matched to a gene; V was cut back by 1 base and J by 6 bases. CDR3 length: 15 amino acids. The V gene's germline CDR1 is SGHDT and CDR2 YYEEEE.

The chain links TRBV5-8 to TRBJ1-4; D is perhaps TRBD1 (6 bases). This CDR3 has 16 amino acids. Trimming shortened V by 3 bases and J by 4 bases, and 16 bases separated the two germline ends. Germline CDR1 SGHTS, CDR2 YDEGEE. The DNA for the CDR3 is TGTGCCAGCAGCTCAAGAAGGGGGACGGTTAATGAAAAACTGTTTTTT. Translation: CASSSRRGTVNEKLFF.

The chain couples TRBV19 to TRBJ1-1; a possible D gene is TRBD1 (5 bases). This CDR3 contains 12 residues. V was pared by 8 bases and J by 3 bases, with 10 bases between. Per germline, CDR1 LNHDA and CDR2 SQIVND (reference sequence). As DNA, the CDR3 is TGTGCCAGTGGCAGGGTATACACTGAAGCTTTCTTT. It yields the protein CASGRVYTEAFF.

This chain links TRBV5-5 with TRBJ2-7; tentative D call: TRBD2 (5 bases). V dropped 0 bases and J dropped 4 bases, with 11 bases sitting between them. CDR3 length: 14 amino acids. Germline V gene data show CDR1 as SGHKS and CDR2 as YYEKEE (reference sequence). CDR3 residues: CASSLDSGVYEQYF. CDR3 coding DNA: TGTGCCAGCAGCTTGGACAGCGGCGTATACGAGCAGTACTTC.

This chain connects TRBV25-1 to TRBJ2-2, with a possible D match to TRBD2 (7 bases). Germline V gives CDR1 MGHDK, CDR2 SYGVNS. This CDR3 is built from 13 residues. V was cut by 7 bases and J by 12 bases, with 18 bases left in between. In DNA, the CDR3 is TGTGCCAGCACCCCGATGGGGGGGCTTAAGCTGTTTTTT. Protein: CASTPMGGLKLFF.

V usage is TRBV11-2 and J usage is TRBJ2-2; D is possibly TRBD1 (5 bases). From germline, CDR1 is SGHAT and CDR2 FQNNGV. The CDR3 loop spans 16 amino acids. Trimming took 0 bases from V and 5 from J, leaving 13 bases between them. CDR3 loop: CASSLDRIAGTGELFF. CDR3 nucleotides: TGTGCCAGCAGCTTAGATCGGATAGCAGGGACCGGGGAGCTGTTTTTT.

The rearrangement joins TRBV7-9 to TRBJ1-2; a weak D match, TRBD1 (6 bases). CDR1 and CDR2 (germline): SEHNR, FQNEAQ (reference sequence). The CDR3 consists of 13 residues. Trimming shortened V by 5 bases and J by 0 bases, and 7 bases separated the two germline ends. The DNA of the CDR3 is TGTGCCAGCAGCCGACAGGCTAACTATGGCTACACCTTC. Amino acids: CASSRQANYGYTF.

This rearrangement joins TRBV6-5 to TRBJ1-5, with 7 bases fitting TRBD1. The CDR3 spans 14 residues. Germline V CDR1 and CDR2: MNHEY, SVGAGI. V lost 8 bases and J lost 2; bases outside the gene matches: 6. The CDR3 DNA sequence: TGTGCCAGCGCAAAGGGGACAGGCAATCAGCCCCAGCATTTT. It is translated as CASAKGTGNQPQHF.

The V gene is TRBV25-1, the J gene TRBJ2-7, with 8 bases aligning to TRBD1. Germline V gene sequence: CDR1 MGHDK, CDR2 SYGVNS. The CDR3 extends over 14 amino acids. After removal of 5 bases from V and 4 bases from J, the junction contained 7 bases not matched to a gene. The CDR3 DNA sequence: TGTGCCAGCAGTTCAGGGGGCGCTAGATACGAGCAGTACTTC. This gives the protein CASSSGGARYEQYF.

V is TRBV6-1 and J is TRBJ2-1; 9 nucleotides align to TRBD1. The J segment lost 10 bases and the V segment lost 3 bases, leaving 10 bases of the junction unmatched. This CDR3 contains 15 residues. Germline V gene sequence: CDR1 MNHNS, CDR2 SASEGT. The CDR3 loop reads CASSDSGQGSWEQFF. The CDR3 coding sequence is TGTGCCAGCAGTGATTCAGGACAGGGGAGTTGGGAGCAGTTCTTC.

This chain connects TRBV3-1 (or the pseudogene TRBV3-2) to TRBJ2-3, with 7 bases lining up with TRBD2. The CDR3 length is 14 residues. In germline, CDR1 is LGHDT, CDR2 YNNKEL (reference sequence). V trimming: 1 base; J trimming: 5 bases; junction bases outside the gene matches: 3. The CDR3 bases are TGTGCCAGCAGCCAAGGCTGGGGGGGAGATACGCAGTATTTT. Its translation is CASSQGWGGDTQYF.

This chain joins TRBV5-4 and TRBJ1-1, with 8 bases that match TRBD1. Germline values: CDR1 SGHNT, CDR2 YYREEE (reference sequence). There are 15 residues in the CDR3. V dropped 5 bases and J dropped 1; count of bases not matched to a gene: 7. The CDR3 region is CASRAQGAPNTEAFF. The CDR3 nucleotides are TGTGCCAGCAGGGCTCAGGGGGCCCCGAACACTGAAGCTTTCTTT.

This clone was detected only a few times. The rearrangement uses TRBV5-4 and TRBJ2-2, with TRBD2 matching over 8 bases. Germline trimming cut 4 bases from V and 0 bases from J; bases unmatched to any gene: 8. Germline lookup yields CDR1 SGHNT and CDR2 YYREEE (reference sequence). The CDR3 is made up of 17 amino acids. CDR3 bases: TGTGCCAGCAGCCCCGGGGGGGCCGTCTCGAACACCGGGGAGCTGTTTTTT. Amino acid sequence: CASSPGGAVSNTGELFF.

The chain joins TRBV4-1 to TRBJ2-1; 10 bases match TRBD2. This CDR3 is 18 amino acids long. Losses at the gene ends were 7 bases for V and 1 base for J; bases not matched to a gene: 13. Germline V gives CDR1 MGHRA, CDR2 YSYEKL. CDR3: CASNMGRLAGSSYNEQFF. The CDR3 DNA sequence: TGCGCCAGCAATATGGGGAGACTAGCGGGTTCGTCCTACAATGAGCAGTTCTTC.

This clone was observed a handful of times. The V call is TRBV6-5, the J call TRBJ1-5, with D perhaps TRBD1 (6 bases). The CDR3 extends over 13 amino acids. The V and J ends lost 5 bases and 4 bases respectively, with 9 bases between them. Germline V gene data show CDR1 as MNHEY and CDR2 as SVGAGI. For the CDR3, the DNA is TGTGCCAGCAGTAGGACAGTAAATCAGCCCCAGCATTTT. Amino acid sequence: CASSRTVNQPQHF.

V usage is TRBV2 and J usage is TRBJ2-1; 7 bases line up with TRBD2. The germline V gene encodes CDR1 SNHLY and CDR2 FYNNEI. V gave up 6 bases and J gave up 4 bases; unmatched junction bases: 12. This CDR3 has 16 amino acids. DNA of the CDR3: TGTGCCAGCAGGGATCCTACCGGGACTAAGTACAATGAGCAGTTCTTC. As protein: CASRDPTGTKYNEQFF.

The chain couples TRBV29-1 to TRBJ1-1, with 8 bases identical to TRBD1. The CDR3 length is 15 residues. Germline V gene data show CDR1 as SQVTM and CDR2 as ANQGSEA. The trim removed 2 bases at V and 2 bases at J, leaving 7 bases unmatched. CDR3 loop: CSVEKQGGLNTEAFF. CDR3 DNA sequence: TGCAGCGTTGAAAAACAGGGGGGACTTAACACTGAAGCTTTCTTT.

J is TRBJ1-1 and V is TRBV10-3; D is undetermined. The V gene lost 0 bases and the J gene lost 9 bases, with 17 bases spanning the gap. The CDR3 length is 15 residues. Looked up from germline, CDR1 is ENHRY and CDR2 is SYGVKD. The CDR3 loop reads CAISESTAGRQKAFF. The DNA of the CDR3 is TGTGCCATCAGTGAGTCGACGGCTGGAAGACAAAAAGCTTTCTTT.

Worth noting for this clone: The same CDR3 also results from other DNA sequences found in this sample. CDR3 nucleotide sequence: TGTGCCTGGAGTGTTCAGGGGTACACTGAAGCTTTCTTT. This gives the protein CAWSVQGYTEAFF. This chain joins TRBV30 and TRBJ1-1, with D maybe TRBD1 (6 bases). Germline V gives CDR1 GTSNPN, CDR2 SVGIG (reference sequence). The ends were cut back, 0 bases at V and 3 bases at J, with 8 bases in the middle. This CDR3 comprises 13 residues.

V is TRBV9 and J is TRBJ1-2; TRBD1 matches at 9 bases. The germline V gene encodes CDR1 SGDLS and CDR2 YYNGEE. V shed 4 bases, J shed 3 bases, and the junction held 4 bases outside the gene matches. The CDR3 loop spans 14 amino acids. In DNA form, the CDR3 reads TGTGCCAGCAGCCCGACAGGGGGACACTATGGCTACACCTTC. It yields the protein CASSPTGGHYGYTF. The variable domain in full, completed from reference TRBV9 and TRBJ1-2, reads DSGVTQTPKHLITATGQRVTLRCSPRSGDLSVYWYQQSLDQGLQFLIQYYNGEERAKGNILERFSAQQFPDLHSELNLSSLELGDSALYFCASSPTGGHYGYTFGSGTRLTVV.

V gene TRBV15 combines with J gene TRBJ1-2, with a possible D match to TRBD1 (5 bases). The CDR3 loop spans 15 amino acids. Looked up from germline, CDR1 is LNHNV and CDR2 is YYDKDF (reference sequence). V dropped 0 bases and J dropped 3 bases, with 11 bases sitting between them. CDR3 nucleotide sequence: TGTGCCACCAGCAGAGATTACGGCAGGGACTATGGCTACACCTTC. This codes for CATSRDYGRDYGYTF.

This chain joins TRBV29-1 and TRBJ1-2; D not resolved. The CDR3 spans 13 residues. CDR1 is SQVTM and CDR2 is ANQGSEA in the germline V gene. V was trimmed by 7 bases and J by 0 bases, leaving 12 bases between them. The CDR3 DNA reads as TGCAGCGCTCTAGAGGGTCCTAACTATGGCTACACCTTC. Protein sequence: CSALEGPNYGYTF. Using reference TRBV29-1 and TRBJ1-2 for the parts outside the CDR3, the full variable domain is SAVISQKPSRDICQRGTSLTIQCQVDSQVTMMFWYRQQPGQSLTLIATANQGSEATYESGFVIDKFPISRPNLTFSTLTVSNMSPEDSSIYLCSALEGPNYGYTFGSGTRLTVV.

The V and J genes are TRBV13 and TRBJ2-7; no clear D. Trimming took off 1 base at V and 5 bases at J, with 3 bases between the two ends. Germline V CDR1 and CDR2: PRHDT, FYEKMQ (reference sequence). The CDR3 extends over 11 amino acids. The CDR3: CASSLADEQYF. CDR3 sequence (DNA): TGTGCCAGCAGCTTAGCCGACGAGCAGTACTTC.

The chain links TRBV3-1 (or the pseudogene TRBV3-2) to TRBJ2-1; TRBD2 matches 9 bases. Trimming at V came to 3 bases and at J to 4 bases, leaving 22 bases not matched to a gene. Germline V gives CDR1 LGHDT, CDR2 YNNKEL (reference sequence). The CDR3 loop spans 21 amino acids. The CDR3 spells CASSQIRQPPNLAGVYNEQFF. The CDR3 region has the DNA TGTGCCAGCAGCCAGATAAGACAGCCCCCAAACTTAGCGGGAGTATACAATGAGCAGTTCTTC.

The V call is TRBV19, the J call TRBJ1-2; 7 positions agree with TRBD1. This CDR3 is 14 amino acids long. With 6 bases clipped from V and 3 bases from J, the junction kept 7 bases outside the gene matches. Germline values: CDR1 LNHDA, CDR2 SQIVND (reference sequence). The CDR3 DNA reads as TGTGCCAGTAGCCAGACAGGGTCTGACTATGGCTACACCTTC. Translated: CASSQTGSDYGYTF.

This clone was observed a single time. The V and J genes are TRBV6-5 and TRBJ2-1, with 8 positions matching TRBD2. Trimming took 5 bases from V and 5 from J; bases not matched to a gene: 8. CDR3 size: 15 residues. Germline V gene lookup returns CDR1 MNHEY and CDR2 SVGAGI. The CDR3 sequence is CASSLSGSANNEQFF. The CDR3 DNA follows: TGTGCCAGCAGTCTAAGCGGGAGTGCGAACAATGAGCAGTTCTTC.

The chain carries TRBV4-1 and TRBJ2-3; tentative D call: TRBD1 (6 bases). Germline values: CDR1 MGHRA, CDR2 YSYEKL. V gave up 0 bases and J gave up 0 bases, with 7 bases separating them. The CDR3 is 15 residues long. This CDR3 is CASSQEGGSTDTQYF. In DNA form, the CDR3 reads TGCGCCAGCAGCCAAGAAGGGGGAAGCACAGATACGCAGTATTTT.

The chain couples TRBV24-1 to TRBJ2-3; TRBD1 might be the D (6 bases). V shed 4 bases and J shed 5 bases, with 12 bases lying between them. The CDR3 length is 14 residues. Germline assignment: CDR1 KGHDR and CDR2 SFDVKD. CDR3 sequence reads: CATSDVGARDTQYF. The CDR3 bases are TGTGCCACCAGTGACGTGGGGGCGAGAGATACGCAGTATTTT.